The 31 T cell receptor beta chains given below trace back to one sample, sequenced in a study of response to subunit inactivated influenza vaccine. TCRdb re-derived calls from the RT-PCR reads in MiXCR, one entry per CDR3 protein. Of roughly 650,000 distinct CDR3 sequences in the sample, 15% to 18% were seen once. The starting material was PBMCs from blood, obtained 12 days after vaccination. Source of these receptors: a man in his fifties or sixties who received an inactivated influenza vaccine.

This clonotype was recorded at least ten times. The gene calls are TRBV29-1 and TRBJ2-7; the match to TRBD1 covers 7 bases. CDR3 length equals 14 residues. Looked up from germline, CDR1 is SQVTM and CDR2 is ANQGSEA. The trim removed 6 bases at V and 6 bases at J, leaving 14 bases unmatched. For the CDR3, the DNA is TGCAGCGTGGGAACTAAACAGGGGTCCGGCGAGCAGTACTTC. Translation gives CSVGTKQGSGEQYF.

This clonotype was observed a few times. This chain joins TRBV10-3 and TRBJ2-7; 8 positions agree with TRBD2. The trim removed 6 bases at V and 2 bases at J, leaving 3 bases unmatched. CDR1 is ENHRY, CDR2 SYGVKD, per germline. CDR3 length: 13 residues. The CDR3 sequence is CAIRAGGPYEQYF. Here the CDR3 DNA reads TGTGCCATCAGGGCGGGGGGACCCTACGAGCAGTACTTC.

The gene calls are TRBV11-2 and TRBJ2-7; TRBD1 matches at 8 bases. Germline-derived CDR1 and CDR2 are SGHAT and FQNNGV. This CDR3 region has 15 residues. V lost 5 bases, J lost 1 base, and 7 bases stayed unmatched. The CDR3 loop is CASSQGRDRSYEQYF. The CDR3 DNA reads TGTGCCAGCAGCCAAGGCCGGGACAGGTCCTACGAGCAGTACTTC. The full variable domain, completed using reference TRBV11-2 and TRBJ2-7, is EAGVAQSPRYKIIEKRQSVAFWCNPISGHATLYWYQQILGQGPKLLIQFQNNGVVDDSQLPKDRFSAERLKGVDSTLKIQPAKLEDSAVYLCASSQGRDRSYEQYFGPGTRLTVT.

The chain employs TRBV9 and TRBJ1-1; TRBD1 aligns across 10 bases. This CDR3 is built from 15 residues. Germline CDR1 reads SGDLS; CDR2 reads YYNGEE. The J segment lost 4 bases and the V segment lost 4 bases, leaving 7 bases of the junction unmatched. Written as DNA, the CDR3 is TGTGCCAGCAGCCCTTCCGGGACAGGGGTCACTGAAGCTTTCTTT. Translation: CASSPSGTGVTEAFF.

This clonotype was seen a few times. J is TRBJ2-1 and V is TRBV4-2, with D perhaps matching TRBD1 (5 bases). Germline CDR1 and CDR2: LGHNA and YNFKEQ. Trimming shortened V by 1 base and J by 8 bases, and 18 bases separated the two germline ends. The CDR3 sequence is 16 residues long. The CDR3 sequence is CASSQVNQGAGHEQFF. The CDR3, as DNA: TGTGCCAGCAGCCAAGTTAATCAGGGCGCCGGTCATGAGCAGTTCTTC.

V usage is TRBV20-1 and J usage is TRBJ2-7; either TRBD1 or TRBD2 may supply D (5 bases each). Germline V lookup: CDR1 DFQATT, CDR2 SNEGSKA (reference sequence). The CDR3 is 14 amino acids. V shed 3 bases and J shed 6 bases, with 18 bases lying between them. CDR3: CSASRGRVQSEQYF. Here the CDR3 DNA reads TGCAGTGCTAGCCGGGGCAGGGTCCAAAGCGAGCAGTACTTC.

J is TRBJ2-3 and V is TRBV18, with D possibly TRBD1 on 5 matching bases. The germline gives CDR1 KGHSH, CDR2 LQKENI. V lost 3 bases to trimming and J lost 5 bases, with 21 bases between them. The CDR3 spans 17 residues. The CDR3 is CASSPSPGKAGLDTQYF. DNA of the CDR3: TGTGCCAGCTCACCGAGCCCAGGGAAAGCTGGGTTAGATACGCAGTATTTT.

The V gene is TRBV3-1, the J gene TRBJ1-2, with D perhaps matching TRBD1 (6 bases). Trimming removed 1 base at V and 4 bases at J, with 7 bases between. This CDR3 spans 13 amino acids. Germline assignment: CDR1 LGHDT and CDR2 YNNKEL (reference sequence). The CDR3 sequence is CASSQGQVYGYTF. CDR3 in DNA: TGTGCCAGCAGCCAAGGACAGGTCTATGGCTACACCTTC.

CDR3 region: CATSDLPGRTSTDTQYF. For the CDR3, the DNA is TGTGCCACCAGTGATTTGCCTGGCAGAACTAGCACAGATACGCAGTATTTT. The V gene is TRBV24-1, the J gene TRBJ2-3; D gene ambiguous. Germline V gene sequence: CDR1 KGHDR, CDR2 SFDVKD. CDR3 size: 17 residues. V gave up 0 bases and J gave up 0 bases, with 12 bases separating them.

The rearrangement uses TRBV27 and TRBJ2-1; maybe TRBD2 (6 bases). V was clipped by 5 bases and J by 7 bases, with 18 bases between them. CDR3 length: 15 amino acids. CDR1 and CDR2 from the germline V gene are MNHEY and SMNVEV (reference sequence). The CDR3 loop is CASSIGGRMRNEQFF. The CDR3 DNA is TGTGCCAGCAGTATTGGAGGGAGGATGAGGAATGAGCAGTTCTTC.

The rearrangement links TRBV10-3 to TRBJ2-3; 9 nucleotides line up with TRBD1. V lost 4 bases and J lost 4; bases outside the gene matches: 12. The CDR3 is made up of 17 amino acids. CDR1 and CDR2 (germline): ENHRY, SYGVKD. The CDR3 sequence is CAISGGGGQGFPDTQYF. CDR3 sequence (DNA): TGTGCCATCAGTGGGGGAGGGGGACAGGGTTTCCCAGATACGCAGTATTTT.

V and J are TRBV11-2 and TRBJ1-1; no firm D call. CDR1 is SGHAT, CDR2 FQNNGV, per germline. The CDR3 extends over 13 amino acids. Trimming left V 5 bases short and J 1 base short, with 8 bases between. CDR3: CASSPETNTEAFF. The CDR3 DNA reads as TGTGCCAGCAGCCCCGAAACGAACACTGAAGCTTTCTTT.

This clonotype came up many times. The V and J genes are TRBV10-3 and TRBJ2-7; maybe TRBD2 (5 bases). CDR3 length: 15 residues. Per germline, CDR1 ENHRY and CDR2 SYGVKD. The V end lost 4 bases, the J end lost 3 bases, and 16 bases lay between the germline ends. CDR3 sequence reads: CAISGNVNGVYEQYF. CDR3 in DNA: TGTGCCATCAGTGGTAACGTAAACGGGGTCTACGAGCAGTACTTC.

This clonotype was observed a few times. The V call is TRBV6-5, the J call TRBJ1-6; D not certain. CDR1 is MNHEY and CDR2 is SVGAGI in the germline V gene. The CDR3 sequence is 16 residues long. The V gene lost 2 bases and the J gene lost 6 bases, with 14 bases spanning the gap. The CDR3, as DNA: TGTGCCAGCAGTTACGGCCTCGGGTTAGTTAATTCACCCCTCCACTTT. As protein: CASSYGLGLVNSPLHF.

This clonotype was found a few times. This sequence joins TRBV6-1 and TRBJ1-1; D may be TRBD1 (6 bases). The CDR3 extends over 18 amino acids. The germline CDR1 and CDR2 sequences are MNHNS and SASEGT. Trimming shortened V by 5 bases and J by 4 bases, and 26 bases separated the two germline ends. This CDR3 reads CASSPGTGHRTLGTEAFF. The CDR3 DNA reads TGTGCCAGCAGTCCCGGAACAGGGCACCGAACACTGGGCACTGAAGCTTTCTTT.

V and J are TRBV18 and TRBJ2-1; D may correspond to TRBD1 or TRBD2 (5 bases each). CDR3 length: 15 residues. Germline V CDR1 and CDR2: KGHSH, LQKENI. Trimming took 3 bases from V and 4 from J, leaving 13 bases between them. The CDR3 region has the DNA TGTGCCAGCTCACCGTTTGGGGACGTATACAATGAGCAGTTCTTC. Its translation is CASSPFGDVYNEQFF.

This clonotype has just a few counts. V is TRBV5-1 and J is TRBJ2-7; a weak D match, TRBD2 (5 bases). The germline CDR1 and CDR2 sequences are SGHRS and YFSETQ. The V gene lost 0 bases and the J gene lost 7 bases, with 17 bases spanning the gap. This CDR3 contains 15 residues. CDR3 DNA: TGCGCCAGCAGCTTGGACAGTGGGAGCCTTGGTGAGCAGTACTTC. Its protein is CASSLDSGSLGEQYF.

Only a few counts were recorded for this clonotype. The rearrangement links TRBV28 to TRBJ2-4; TRBD2 is a possible D gene (5 bases). In germline, CDR1 is MDHEN, CDR2 SYDVKM. The CDR3 is 14 amino acids. The germline V and J ends were trimmed by 11 bases and 2 bases, with 16 bases remaining between them. In DNA form, the CDR3 reads TGTGCCGTCCGAGGGCGAGGGACCAAAAACATTCAGTACTTC. This codes for CAVRGRGTKNIQYF.

The rearrangement uses TRBV4-3 and TRBJ2-2, with TRBD2 matching over 10 bases. The V gene's germline CDR1 is LGHNA and CDR2 YSLEER. Trimming at V came to 4 bases and at J to 10 bases, leaving 18 bases not matched to a gene. The CDR3 contains 18 residues. CDR3 in DNA: TGCGCCAGCAGCCCGGACGCCAGCCTAAGCGGGAGGGCCGAGGAGCTGTTTTTT. Amino acids: CASSPDASLSGRAEELFF.

This clonotype was seen ten or more times. The genes are TRBV6-1 and TRBJ1-6; a weak D match, TRBD1 (6 bases). Germline V gene sequence: CDR1 MNHNS, CDR2 SASEGT. This CDR3 comprises 15 residues. Deletions cut 5 bases from V and 5 bases from J, with 13 bases between. DNA of the CDR3: TGTGCCAGCAGTCGAAGGACAGCAGATAATTCACCCCTCCACTTT. Translating gives CASSRRTADNSPLHF.

This clonotype was counted ten times or more. V gene TRBV11-2 combines with J gene TRBJ1-5, with D hard to call. CDR3 length equals 13 residues. V dropped 2 bases and J dropped 0 bases, with 2 bases sitting between them. Germline CDR1 is SGHAT and CDR2 is FQNNGV. The CDR3 DNA sequence: TGTGCCAGCAGCTTAATTAGCAATCAGCCCCAGCATTTT. This encodes CASSLISNQPQHF.

Note on this clonotype: The junction shows a germline mismatch at one end, possibly a read error. V and J are TRBV24-1 and TRBJ1-5; D perhaps matches TRBD1 (5 bases). This CDR3 comprises 13 residues. Germline V gives CDR1 KGHDR, CDR2 SFDVKD. The CDR3 loop reads CATSTGPNQPLHF. CDR3 coding DNA: TGTGCCACCAGTACAGGCCCCAATCAGCCCCTGCATTTT.

This clonotype was seen more than once but under ten times. The chain joins TRBV27 to TRBJ1-5; D is unclear. Trimming stripped 0 bases from V and 4 bases from J, with 7 bases between. There are 14 residues in the CDR3. The germline gives CDR1 MNHEY, CDR2 SMNVEV (reference sequence). The CDR3 coding sequence is TGTGCCAGCAGTTTATCGTTCGCAAATCAGCCCCAGCATTTT. Its protein is CASSLSFANQPQHF.

This clonotype was detected a few times. The V gene is TRBV4-3, the J gene TRBJ2-2, with 7 bases identical to TRBD2. The CDR3 is 18 amino acids. V was clipped by 1 base and J by 6 bases; unmatched bases: 14. Germline CDR1 reads LGHNA; CDR2 reads YSLEER. The CDR3: CASSQAPRGGVGAGELFF. CDR3 bases: TGCGCCAGCAGCCAAGCCCCTCGTGGGGGGGTGGGGGCCGGGGAGCTGTTTTTT.

The V call is TRBV3-1, the J call TRBJ2-7, with a possible D match to TRBD1 (5 bases). The CDR3 contains 15 residues. Germline V CDR1 and CDR2: LGHDT, YNNKEL (reference sequence). The ends were cut back, 1 base at V and 0 bases at J, with 10 bases in the middle. The CDR3 loop reads CASSQGAGLSYEQYF. In nucleotides, the CDR3 is TGTGCCAGCAGCCAAGGGGCAGGGCTCTCCTACGAGCAGTACTTC.

This clonotype was seen a handful of times. The chain carries TRBV7-2 and TRBJ2-5, with 8 bases aligning to TRBD1. After removal of 7 bases from V and 4 bases from J, the junction contained 8 bases not matched to a gene. CDR1 and CDR2 from the germline V gene are SGHTA and FQGNSA. This CDR3 has 14 residues. CDR3 loop: CASTDRGLTETQYF. The CDR3 DNA is TGTGCCAGCACCGACAGGGGATTAACAGAGACCCAGTACTTC.

This clonotype was detected only a few times. This chain links TRBV21-1 with TRBJ2-2; TRBD2 was called by the table and not checked on the DNA. TRBV21-1 is termed a pseudogene. The CDR3 totals 18 residues. The CDR3 sequence is CATKEIAGPKGVTGELFF. As DNA, the CDR3 is TGTGCCACCAAAGAGATAGCGGGACCAAAGGGGGTCACCGGGGAGCTGTTTTTT.

This clonotype was detected a few times. The chain combines TRBV9 with TRBJ2-1; D perhaps matches TRBD1 (5 bases). This CDR3 comprises 14 residues. The germline V and J ends were trimmed by 9 bases and 4 bases, with 17 bases remaining between them. Germline V CDR1 and CDR2: SGDLS, YYNGEE. CDR3 bases: TGTGCCACTTCCCCCGATGGGGCTTACAATGAGCAGTTCTTC. It yields the protein CATSPDGAYNEQFF.

The chain couples TRBV12-3 or TRBV12-4 to TRBJ1-2; D is ambiguous. The CDR3 length is 14 residues. V dropped 0 bases and J dropped 4 bases, with 9 bases sitting between them. This CDR3 is CASSLAKSFYGYTF. The CDR3 DNA reads as TGTGCCAGCAGTTTAGCCAAAAGTTTCTATGGCTACACCTTC.

The gene calls are TRBV20-1 and TRBJ2-2; possibly TRBD1 for D (6 bases). The CDR3 is 13 residues long. Germline V gene data show CDR1 as DFQATT and CDR2 as SNEGSKA (reference sequence). The V and J ends lost 5 bases and 12 bases respectively, with 19 bases between them. CDR3 amino acids: CSAFDYREKKLFF. The CDR3 DNA reads as TGCAGTGCTTTCGACTACAGGGAAAAGAAGCTGTTTTTT.

The chain employs TRBV7-2 and TRBJ2-3, with TRBD1 matching 9 bases. The V gene's germline CDR1 is SGHTA and CDR2 FQGNSA. Trimming cost V 0 bases and J 6 bases; bases outside gene matches: 13. The CDR3 covers 18 residues. The CDR3 nucleotides are TGTGCCAGCAGCTTAGCAGACCCGGGACAGGGCCCAGGGGATACGCAGTATTTT. This encodes CASSLADPGQGPGDTQYF.